This TCR beta chain came from a study of low-dose radiotherapy and immunotherapy resistance in tumors. There are many counts of this clonotype. Trimming at V came to 3 bases and at J to 7 bases, leaving 6 bases not matched to a gene. The CDR3 extends over 15 amino acids. Germline V CDR1 and CDR2: DFQATT, SNEGSKA (reference sequence). Time point specified: before trial treatment. Priming of first-strand cDNA relied on TRAV- and TRBV-specific primers (covering alpha and beta chains). With a constant-region primer and a V-primer adapter, TCRs were subjected to 20 PCR cycles of amplification. TCRdb re-called the reads through MiXCR, storing one row per CDR3 protein. Of tens of thousands of distinct CDR3 sequences in the sample, around a third were seen once.

The source material was PBMCs, sampled before treatment. This clonotype originated in a female donor with ovarian cancer. The gene calls are TRBV20-1 and TRBJ2-1; 13 bases map to TRBD2. CDR3 DNA sequence: TGCAGTGCTAGCGGGACTAGCGGGAATGAAAATGAGCAGTTCTTC. Translating gives CSASGTSGNENEQFF.